The 26 T cell receptor beta chains given below trace back to one sample, sequenced in a study of blood T cell repertoires in COVID-19. The protocol was immunoSEQ multiplex PCR, while the TCRdb copy is restricted to in-frame clones and leaves out a portion. The sample yields 200,000 to 300,000 clones, under 90% seen once. Material for sequencing was peripheral blood. The receptors originated from a man in his 60s with acute or convalescent COVID-19.

The gene calls are TRBV7-9 and TRBJ2-3; TRBD2 matches at 10 bases. The germline V gene has CDR1 SEHNR and CDR2 FQNEAQ (reference sequence). With V trimmed by 5 bases and J by 4 bases, 6 bases remained unmatched. The CDR3 has 15 residues. CDR3 sequence reads: CASSLDLAGADTQYF. The CDR3 nucleotides are TGTGCCAGCAGCCTAGATCTAGCGGGAGCAGATACGCAGTATTTT.

In this sample, this clone turned up a few times. CDR3 sequence reads: CASSEGDTF. The CDR3 region has the DNA TGTGCCAGCTCTGAGGGGGACACCTTC. The chain is built from TRBV21-1 and TRBJ1-2; TRBD1, the D gene given by the table, was not confirmed from the DNA. TRBV21-1 is a pseudogene. The CDR3 loop spans 9 amino acids.

The chain links TRBV19 to TRBJ2-3; 10 nucleotides agree with TRBD2. The CDR3 contains 15 residues. After removal of 0 bases from V and 7 bases from J, the junction contained 4 bases not matched to a gene. Germline values: CDR1 LNHDA, CDR2 SQIVND (reference sequence). This CDR3 reads CASSIDRTSGNTQYF. CDR3 nucleotides: TGTGCCAGTAGTATAGATAGGACTAGCGGAAATACGCAGTATTTT.

The rearrangement uses TRBV5-1 and TRBJ2-3; 8 nucleotides agree with TRBD2. Germline V gene sequence: CDR1 SGHRS, CDR2 YFSETQ. The CDR3 loop spans 14 amino acids. In DNA, the CDR3 is TGCCCCCGCCGGGCCGGGGGGGGCACAGATACGCAGTATTTT. It codes for CPRRAGGGTDTQYF.

The chain carries TRBV27 and TRBJ2-7, with 7 bases matching TRBD1. This CDR3 contains 14 residues. J lost 3 bases, V lost 5 bases, and 7 bases had no gene match. From germline, CDR1 is MNHEY and CDR2 SMNVEV (reference sequence). The CDR3 spells CASSQTGPLYEQYF. DNA for the CDR3: TGTGCCAGCAGTCAGACAGGGCCCCTCTACGAGCAGTACTTC.

CDR3 bases: TGTGCCAGCAGCCAGACGGGGGTCACTGAAGCTTTCTTT. It codes for CASSQTGVTEAFF. The chain carries TRBV7-9 and TRBJ1-1, with D possibly matching TRBD1 (5 bases). CDR3 size: 13 residues. Deletions cut 5 bases from V and 4 bases from J, with 11 bases between. Germline-derived CDR1 and CDR2 are SEHNR and FQNEAQ (reference sequence).

The chain combines TRBV3-1 (or the pseudogene TRBV3-2) with TRBJ2-3, with 7 bases identical to TRBD2. V gave up 1 base and J gave up 5 bases; unmatched junction bases: 6. Per germline, CDR1 LGHDT and CDR2 YNNKEL (reference sequence). This CDR3 spans 15 amino acids. The CDR3 DNA reads TGTGCCAGCAGCCAAGGGGCGGGAGTGGGAGATACGCAGTATTTT. Its protein product is CASSQGAGVGDTQYF.

The chain links TRBV7-9 to TRBJ1-2, with 10 positions matching TRBD1. The CDR3 covers 14 residues. CDR1 is SEHNR, CDR2 FQNEAQ, per germline (reference sequence). Trimming removed 5 bases from V and 7 bases from J; junction bases left unmatched: 7. In DNA form, the CDR3 reads TGTGCCAGCAGCCCACGACAGGGGGCGCCTGGCTACACCTTC. This encodes CASSPRQGAPGYTF.

The rearrangement links TRBV21-1 to TRBJ2-1; TRBD2, the table's D call, was not compared with the DNA. TRBV21-1 is a pseudogene segment. There are 16 residues in the CDR3. DNA for the CDR3: TGTGCCAGCAGCAAAGTCGAGCGGGAGGCCGTGAATGAGCAGTTCTTC. This codes for CASSKVEREAVNEQFF.

This chain links TRBV28 with TRBJ2-3; 12 bases are shared with TRBD2. CDR3 size: 15 residues. V was clipped by 5 bases and J by 5 bases; unmatched bases: 5. CDR1 is MDHEN, CDR2 SYDVKM, per germline. The DNA for the CDR3 is TGTGCCAGCAGTCCCCCGGGACTAGCGGGAGATACGCAGTATTTT. Translating it yields CASSPPGLAGDTQYF.

The chain couples TRBV18 to TRBJ1-2; D perhaps matches TRBD1 (5 bases). This CDR3 is 14 amino acids long. The V gene lost 3 bases and the J gene lost 4 bases, with 12 bases spanning the gap. CDR1 and CDR2 (germline): KGHSH, LQKENI. CDR3 amino acids: CASSPGGDGYGYTF. CDR3 nucleotide sequence: TGTGCCAGCTCACCTGGGGGGGACGGCTATGGCTACACCTTC. Supplemented by reference TRBV18 and TRBJ1-2, the full variable domain reads NAGVMQNPRHLVRRRGQEARLRCSPMKGHSHVYWYRQLPEEGLKFMVYLQKENIIDESGMPKERFSAEFPKEGPSILRIQQVVRGDSAAYFCASSPGGDGYGYTFGSGTRLTVV.

The gene calls are TRBV29-1 and TRBJ1-5; D is unclear. CDR1 SQVTM and CDR2 ANQGSEA come from the germline V gene. Trimming cost V 5 bases and J 2 bases, with 13 bases left between them. There are 14 residues in the CDR3. In DNA, the CDR3 is TGCAGCGTTCTGACTACGAGCGGCAATCAGCCCCAGCATTTT. It translates to CSVLTTSGNQPQHF.

The rearrangement uses TRBV27 and TRBJ2-1; D is perhaps TRBD2 (5 bases). The CDR3 is 13 amino acids. The germline V gene has CDR1 MNHEY and CDR2 SMNVEV (reference sequence). V was trimmed by 2 bases and J by 4 bases, leaving 6 bases between them. The CDR3 DNA follows: TGTGCCAGCAGTTTAGACTATTACAATGAGCAGTTCTTC. This codes for CASSLDYYNEQFF.

The chain carries TRBV7-2 and TRBJ1-6; D not resolved. Germline-derived CDR1 and CDR2 are SGHTA and FQGNSA. The CDR3 covers 12 residues. The ends were cut back, 0 bases at V and 8 bases at J, with 2 bases in the middle. The DNA for the CDR3 is TGTGCCAGCAGCTTAGCCTATTCACCCCTCCACTTT. It specifies CASSLAYSPLHF.

Only a few counts were recorded for this clone. CDR3 region: CASSLLRDSGETQYF. The CDR3 bases are TGTGCCAGCAGCTTACTGCGGGACAGCGGGGAGACCCAGTACTTC. The rearrangement uses TRBV5-6 and TRBJ2-5; D is perhaps TRBD1 (7 bases). V was trimmed by 2 bases and J by 5 bases, leaving 16 bases between them. This CDR3 has 15 residues. CDR1 is SGHDT, CDR2 YYEEEE, per germline.

The rearrangement links TRBV19 to TRBJ2-1, with unresolved D. Per germline, CDR1 LNHDA and CDR2 SQIVND (reference sequence). V lost 4 bases to trimming and J lost 5 bases, with 9 bases between them. The CDR3 covers 13 residues. CDR3 in amino acids: CASSTTKNNEQFF. The CDR3 DNA reads as TGTGCCAGTAGTACCACTAAGAACAATGAGCAGTTCTTC.

The chain uses TRBV27 and TRBJ2-7, with D perhaps TRBD1 (5 bases). The CDR3 runs to 15 residues. Germline V gene lookup returns CDR1 MNHEY and CDR2 SMNVEV (reference sequence). The V gene lost 2 bases and the J gene lost 5 bases, with 16 bases spanning the gap. The CDR3 nucleotides are TGTGCCAGCAGTTTAAAATCTGGCAGGGTACACGAGCAGTACTTC. Translated, it gives CASSLKSGRVHEQYF.

J is TRBJ2-5 and V is TRBV12-5, with 15 nucleotides matching TRBD2. CDR1 is LGHNT and CDR2 is FRNRAP in the germline V gene. V was pared by 5 bases and J by 0 bases, with 4 bases of the junction left unmatched. The CDR3 loop spans 17 amino acids. CDR3 protein: CASGVGTSGGYQETQYF. In DNA form, the CDR3 reads TGTGCTAGTGGTGTGGGGACTAGCGGGGGGTACCAAGAGACCCAGTACTTC.

This chain connects TRBV7-6 to TRBJ2-3; D is perhaps TRBD2 (7 bases). The CDR3 spans 15 residues. From germline, CDR1 is SGHVS and CDR2 FNYEAQ. Trimming left V 1 base short and J 5 bases short, with 13 bases between. CDR3 amino acids: CASSLGLRGQDTQYF. Written as DNA, the CDR3 is TGTGCCAGCAGCTTAGGTTTGCGGGGGCAAGATACGCAGTATTTT. The whole variable domain, remainder taken from reference TRBV7-6 and TRBJ2-3, is GAGVSQSPRYKVTKRGQDVALRCDPISGHVSLYWYRQALGQGPEFLTYFNYEAQQDKSGLPNDRFSAERPEGSISTLTIQRTEQRDSAMYRCASSLGLRGQDTQYFGPGTRLTVL.

The chain couples TRBV28 to TRBJ1-5; D remains ambiguous. The CDR3 is 15 amino acids. V lost 3 bases to trimming and J lost 5 bases, with 14 bases between them. Germline V gene sequence: CDR1 MDHEN, CDR2 SYDVKM. Here the CDR3 reads CASSFLPGLDQPQHF. CDR3 DNA: TGTGCCAGCAGTTTTCTTCCAGGCCTCGATCAGCCCCAGCATTTT.

V is TRBV12-3 or TRBV12-4 and J is TRBJ1-5; no firm D call. V was shortened by 0 bases and J by 7 bases, with 4 bases between the two germline ends. The CDR3 is made up of 12 amino acids. CDR3 sequence: CASSLARQPQHF. The CDR3 DNA sequence: TGTGCCAGCAGTTTAGCGCGACAGCCCCAGCATTTT.

This rearrangement joins TRBV2 to TRBJ1-3; perhaps TRBD1 as D (6 bases). Germline values: CDR1 SNHLY, CDR2 FYNNEI. CDR3 length: 14 amino acids. Between the trimmed V and J ends, which lost 6 bases and 2 bases, there was a span of 11 bases. CDR3 nucleotides: TGTGCCAGCAGGTACAGGGATGCTGGAAACACCATATATTTT. Amino acid sequence: CASRYRDAGNTIYF.

The rearrangement uses TRBV5-1 and TRBJ2-2, with a tentative D call TRBD1 (6 bases). Trimming took off 4 bases at V and 5 bases at J, with 12 bases between the two ends. In germline, CDR1 is SGHRS, CDR2 YFSETQ. The CDR3 consists of 14 residues. The CDR3 bases are TGCGCCAGCAGCCTAGGGACAAAGACCGGGGAGCTGTTTTTT. Encoded protein: CASSLGTKTGELFF.

The chain joins TRBV6-2 or TRBV6-3 to TRBJ2-5; possibly TRBD2 for D (5 bases). CDR3 length: 14 amino acids. V lost 1 base, J lost 4 bases, and 10 bases lay in between. The germline gives CDR1 MNHEY, CDR2 SVGEGT. The CDR3 region is CASSYWTGGETQYF. The DNA of the CDR3 is TGTGCCAGCAGTTACTGGACTGGAGGAGAGACCCAGTACTTC.

This clone was seen just once. Here the CDR3 reads CASSSGGGRAYEQYF. CDR3 bases: TGTGCCAGCAGCTCCGGGGGAGGTAGGGCCTACGAGCAGTACTTC. J is TRBJ2-7 and V is TRBV7-6, with TRBD2 as a possible D gene (6 bases). The germline CDR1 and CDR2 sequences are SGHVS and FNYEAQ. V lost 4 bases and J 2 bases, leaving 15 bases between the germline ends. The CDR3 spans 15 residues.

CDR3 loop: CASSFHPRNTEAFF. CDR3 in DNA: TGTGCCAGCAGCTTTCATCCGAGGAACACTGAAGCTTTCTTT. This chain connects TRBV7-9 to TRBJ1-1; unclear D gene. Germline-derived CDR1 and CDR2 are SEHNR and FQNEAQ (reference sequence). This CDR3 has 14 amino acids. Trimming removed 3 bases at V and 1 base at J, with 9 bases between.